These 20 T cell receptor beta chains were sequenced from one sample in a study of cytomegalovirus exposure and HLA in healthy donors. The PCR had 60 Vbeta and 13 Jbeta primers. Generated by immunoSEQ multiplex PCR, the TCRdb table keeps only in-frame clones and is missing some. The table lists about 130,000 clones, around 67% of them singletons. The sequencing sample was made of PBMCs. The source is a man between 18 and 29 years old in good health and CMV-seropositive.

The CDR3 nucleotides are TGTGCCAGCAGCAGGGGCATCACTGAAGCTTTCTTT. Encoded protein: CASSRGITEAFF. The chain joins TRBV2 to TRBJ1-1, with D perhaps matching TRBD1 (6 bases). Looked up from germline, CDR1 is SNHLY and CDR2 is FYNNEI. This CDR3 region has 12 residues. The V gene lost 6 bases and the J gene lost 4 bases, with 9 bases spanning the gap.

The chain has TRBV4-1 and TRBJ1-1; 8 bases match TRBD1. The germline V gene encodes CDR1 MGHRA and CDR2 YSYEKL. The CDR3 sequence is 12 residues long. V was pared by 4 bases and J by 8 bases, with 3 bases of the junction left unmatched. The CDR3 loop is CASSPDRGEAFF. The CDR3 DNA reads TGCGCCAGCAGCCCCGACAGGGGAGAAGCTTTCTTT.

The chain has TRBV10-3 and TRBJ2-3; 7 positions agree with TRBD1. There are 15 residues in the CDR3. From germline, CDR1 is ENHRY and CDR2 SYGVKD. The V gene end was trimmed by 0 bases and the J gene end by 4 bases; junction bases not matched to a gene: 4. CDR3 in amino acids: CAISESNRGADTQYF. Here the CDR3 DNA reads TGTGCCATCAGTGAGTCCAACAGGGGTGCAGATACGCAGTATTTT.

The gene calls are TRBV4-1 and TRBJ1-1; unclear D gene. V was cut by 1 base and J by 11 bases, with 14 bases left in between. CDR3 length equals 13 residues. The germline V gene encodes CDR1 MGHRA and CDR2 YSYEKL. This CDR3 reads CASSQAVRVVAFF. DNA of the CDR3: TGCGCCAGCAGCCAAGCTGTCCGCGTTGTGGCTTTCTTT.

The CDR3 is CASSLSPLAGVTDTQYF. CDR3 sequence (DNA): TGTGCCAGCAGTTTATCACCTCTAGCGGGAGTTACCGATACGCAGTATTTT. This rearrangement joins TRBV28 to TRBJ2-3; the match to TRBD2 covers 10 bases. CDR3 length: 17 residues. V gave up 1 base and J gave up 6 bases; unmatched junction bases: 10. The germline V gene encodes CDR1 MDHEN and CDR2 SYDVKM.

The rearrangement links TRBV7-8 to TRBJ1-6; maybe TRBD1 (6 bases). CDR1 SGHVS and CDR2 FQNEAQ come from the germline V gene. V dropped 4 bases and J dropped 8 bases, with 15 bases sitting between them. The CDR3 covers 15 residues. CDR3 nucleotides: TGTGCCAGCAGCTCCACAGGGACGGGTTATTCACCCCTCCACTTT. It specifies CASSSTGTGYSPLHF.

The chain carries TRBV27 and TRBJ1-2, with TRBD1 identical over 9 bases. Unmatched junction bases numbered 7, after V lost 5 bases and J lost 3 bases. The CDR3 covers 15 residues. CDR1 is MNHEY and CDR2 is SMNVEV in the germline V gene (reference sequence). CDR3 protein: CASSPGTGSYYGYTF. DNA for the CDR3: TGTGCCAGCAGTCCGGGGACAGGGAGTTACTATGGCTACACCTTC.

The chain combines TRBV7-2 with TRBJ2-7, with TRBD2 identical over 10 bases. The germline V gene encodes CDR1 SGHTA and CDR2 FQGNSA. This CDR3 comprises 15 residues. Trimming at V came to 4 bases and at J to 2 bases, leaving 5 bases not matched to a gene. The DNA of the CDR3 is TGTGCCAGCAGCTCCCGAGCGGGAGGGGCCTACGAGCAGTACTTC. This sequence encodes CASSSRAGGAYEQYF.

The V and J genes are TRBV20-1 and TRBJ2-1; no definite D call. Deletions cut 5 bases from V and 6 bases from J, with 5 bases between. Germline lookup yields CDR1 DFQATT and CDR2 SNEGSKA (reference sequence). This CDR3 has 10 amino acids. The CDR3 sequence is CSASINEQFF. The CDR3 nucleotides read TGCAGTGCTTCCATCAATGAGCAGTTCTTC.

The chain recombines TRBV18 with TRBJ1-2, with TRBD1 matching 10 bases. Germline V gene data show CDR1 as KGHSH and CDR2 as LQKENI. The CDR3 sequence is 15 residues long. The junction had 8 bases not matched to a gene; V was cut back by 2 bases and J by 8 bases. In DNA, the CDR3 is TGTGCCAGCTCACCAGCGGGACAGGGGTACTCCGGCTACACCTTC. Translation: CASSPAGQGYSGYTF.

The chain carries TRBV27 and TRBJ2-7; D gene unclear. The V end lost 3 bases, the J end lost 2 bases, and 8 bases lay between the germline ends. The CDR3 is 13 residues long. Germline V gives CDR1 MNHEY, CDR2 SMNVEV (reference sequence). The CDR3 loop reads CASSFQDTYEQYF. CDR3 DNA: TGTGCCAGCAGTTTCCAAGACACCTACGAGCAGTACTTC.

This chain joins TRBV4-1 and TRBJ1-2; possible D gene TRBD1, 5 bases. V lost 4 bases and J lost 8, with 17 bases in between. The CDR3 contains 14 residues. Looked up from germline, CDR1 is MGHRA and CDR2 is YSYEKL. Here the CDR3 reads CASSLRQIGWGYTF. The CDR3, as DNA: TGCGCCAGCAGCCTAAGACAGATAGGGTGGGGCTACACCTTC.

V is TRBV7-2 and J is TRBJ1-2, with D unclear. The CDR3 has 13 residues. CDR1 SGHTA and CDR2 FQGNSA come from the germline V gene. Trimming removed 3 bases at V and 2 bases at J, with 7 bases between. Here the CDR3 DNA reads TGTGCCAGCAGCTTGGCACAGAACTATGGCTACACCTTC. It codes for CASSLAQNYGYTF.

The genes are TRBV7-2 and TRBJ2-1; D call uncertain. Germline V gives CDR1 SGHTA, CDR2 FQGNSA. Between the trimmed V and J ends, which lost 1 base and 7 bases, there was a span of 11 bases. This CDR3 is built from 14 residues. CDR3 nucleotides: TGTGCCAGCAGCTTAGTCATGACTTCAAATGAGCAGTTCTTC. Residues: CASSLVMTSNEQFF.

V is TRBV4-3 and J is TRBJ2-7, with 7 bases fitting TRBD2. The CDR3 is 17 residues long. The germline CDR1 and CDR2 sequences are LGHNA and YSLEER. V shed 0 bases, J shed 4 bases, and the junction held 12 bases outside the gene matches. The CDR3 loop is CASSQDPDGGIRYEQYF. DNA for the CDR3: TGCGCCAGCAGCCAAGACCCGGACGGGGGGATTAGGTACGAGCAGTACTTC.

The chain combines TRBV7-9 with TRBJ2-7; a possible D gene is TRBD2 (6 bases). Trimming left V 1 base short and J 6 bases short, with 10 bases between. Germline loops: CDR1 SEHNR, CDR2 FQNEAQ (reference sequence). The CDR3 contains 13 residues. Here the CDR3 DNA reads TGTGCCAGCAGCTTAGAGCGGGTTGGCGAGCAGTACTTC. This gives the protein CASSLERVGEQYF.

About this clone: It is unclear where the CDR3 begins or ends on the DNA, so no DNA is shown, and the CDR3 is as TCRdb lists it. This chain joins TRBV28 and TRBJ2-7; the table's D call TRBD2 went unverified against the DNA. Germline V gives CDR1 MDHEN, CDR2 SYDVKM. The CDR3 spans 13 amino acids, including both terminal residues. CDR3 in amino acids: CARRTYLCYEQYF.

The chain carries TRBV5-5 and TRBJ1-2; D may be TRBD1 (5 bases). The V end was cut by 3 bases, the J end by 2 bases, with 14 bases between. This CDR3 has 15 amino acids. CDR1 and CDR2 (germline): SGHKS, YYEKEE (reference sequence). The CDR3 nucleotides are TGTGCCAGCAGCTCGGGGAGGGGCGCGAACTATGGCTACACCTTC. Translated: CASSSGRGANYGYTF.

J is TRBJ1-2 and V is TRBV5-1; D gene unclear. Trimming removed 1 base at V and 8 bases at J, with 9 bases between. This CDR3 comprises 12 residues. From germline, CDR1 is SGHRS and CDR2 YFSETQ. CDR3: CASSLRGGGYTF. The CDR3 nucleotides are TGCGCCAGCAGCTTGCGAGGAGGGGGCTACACCTTC.

The chain uses TRBV7-2 and TRBJ2-7; 8 nucleotides agree with TRBD2. Germline trimming cut 7 bases from V and 5 bases from J; bases unmatched to any gene: 10. This CDR3 is built from 14 residues. Germline V CDR1 and CDR2: SGHTA, FQGNSA. The CDR3 DNA is TGTGCCAGCACAATGGCGGGGGGCGTCAACGAGCAGTACTTC. This codes for CASTMAGGVNEQYF. The variable domain in full, completed from reference TRBV7-2 and TRBJ2-7, reads GAGVSQSPSNKVTEKGKDVELRCDPISGHTALYWYRQSLGQGLEFLIYFQGNSAPDKSGLPSDRFSAERTGGSVSTLTIQRTQQEDSAVYLCASTMAGGVNEQYFGPGTRLTVT.